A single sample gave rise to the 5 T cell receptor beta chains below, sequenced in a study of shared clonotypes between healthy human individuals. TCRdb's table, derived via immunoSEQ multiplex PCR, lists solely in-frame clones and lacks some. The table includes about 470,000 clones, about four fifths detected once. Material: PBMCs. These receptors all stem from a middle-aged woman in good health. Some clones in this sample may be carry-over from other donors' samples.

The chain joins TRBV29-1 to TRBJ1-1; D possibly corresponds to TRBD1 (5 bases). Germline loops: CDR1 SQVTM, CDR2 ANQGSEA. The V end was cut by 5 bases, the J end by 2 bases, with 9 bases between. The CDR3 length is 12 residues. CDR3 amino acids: CSVRRGNTEAFF. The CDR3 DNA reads TGCAGCGTTCGTAGGGGTAACACTGAAGCTTTCTTT.

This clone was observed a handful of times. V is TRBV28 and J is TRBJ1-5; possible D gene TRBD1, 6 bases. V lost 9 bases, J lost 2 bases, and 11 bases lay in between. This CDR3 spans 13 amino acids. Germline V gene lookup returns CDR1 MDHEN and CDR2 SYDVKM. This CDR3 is CASSRGGNQPQHF. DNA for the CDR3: TGTGCCAGTTCGAGGGGGGGCAATCAGCCCCAGCATTTT.

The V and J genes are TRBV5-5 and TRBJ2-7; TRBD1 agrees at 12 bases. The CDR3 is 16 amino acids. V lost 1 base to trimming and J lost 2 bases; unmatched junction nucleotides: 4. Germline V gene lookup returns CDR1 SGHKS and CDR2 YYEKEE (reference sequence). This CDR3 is CASSLLGTGGPYEQYF. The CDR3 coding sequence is TGTGCCAGCAGCTTGTTAGGGACAGGGGGCCCCTACGAGCAGTACTTC.

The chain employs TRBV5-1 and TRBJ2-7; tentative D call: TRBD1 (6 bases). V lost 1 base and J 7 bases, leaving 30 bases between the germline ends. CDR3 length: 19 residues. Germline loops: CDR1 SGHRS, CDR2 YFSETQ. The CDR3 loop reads CASSLTFAPGVGGQGEQYF. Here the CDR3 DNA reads TGCGCCAGCAGCTTGACGTTCGCCCCAGGGGTGGGCGGTCAGGGAGAGCAGTACTTC.

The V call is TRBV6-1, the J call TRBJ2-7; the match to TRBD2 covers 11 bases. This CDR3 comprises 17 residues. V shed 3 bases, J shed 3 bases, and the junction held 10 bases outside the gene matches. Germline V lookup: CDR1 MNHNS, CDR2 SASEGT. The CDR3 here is CASSDVTSGTLYYEQYF. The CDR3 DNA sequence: TGTGCCAGCAGTGACGTGACTAGCGGGACCCTCTACTACGAGCAGTACTTC.